The source of this T cell receptor (beta chain) is a study of blood T cell repertoires in COVID-19. Measured with immunoSEQ multiplex PCR; TCRdb has only the in-frame clones, and not every one. The sample lists fewer than 350,000 clones; 85% were seen once. Germline loops: CDR1 SGHRS, CDR2 YFSETQ. The CDR3 has 15 residues. J lost 4 bases, V lost 4 bases, and 5 bases had no gene match. This receptor was identified in a woman aged 50 to 65 who had recovered from COVID-19. The chain links TRBV5-1 to TRBJ2-1; 10 bases line up with TRBD2. Sequenced material: PBMCs or T cells enriched from blood (not recorded which). The CDR3 spells CASSPTSGSYNEQFF. CDR3 bases: TGCGCCAGCAGCCCGACTAGCGGGTCGTACAATGAGCAGTTCTTC.